The 22 T cell receptor beta chains presented below share a single source sample, sequenced in a study of T cell changes during pregnancy in multiple sclerosis. Sequencing used immunoSEQ multiplex PCR; TCRdb keeps in-frame clones, though not all of them. The profile shows about 36,000 clones, roughly 90% of them singletons. The input for sequencing was CD8+ T cells from peripheral blood mononuclear cells, taken in the third trimester of pregnancy. The origin of the receptors is a female donor with multiple sclerosis, enrolled in a pregnancy study.

This chain links TRBV19 with TRBJ1-5; TRBD1 is a possible D gene (5 bases). Germline V gene lookup returns CDR1 LNHDA and CDR2 SQIVND (reference sequence). Trimming pared 3 bases from V and 5 bases from J, leaving 14 bases between. This CDR3 is built from 15 residues. CDR3 DNA sequence: TGTGCCAGTAGTATTTTCTTAGGGGCATATCAGCCCCAGCATTTT. This encodes CASSIFLGAYQPQHF.

V and J are TRBV14 and TRBJ2-1; perhaps TRBD2 as D (6 bases). The germline CDR1 and CDR2 sequences are SGHDN and FVKESK. Trimming removed 4 bases at V and 8 bases at J, with 18 bases between. This CDR3 contains 15 residues. CDR3 in amino acids: CASSRGQGGYYEQFF. CDR3 nucleotides: TGTGCCAGCAGCCGCGGCCAGGGAGGTTATTATGAGCAGTTCTTC.

The chain has TRBV10-2 and TRBJ2-1; D remains ambiguous. Germline-derived CDR1 and CDR2 are WSHSY and SAAADI. Trimming shortened V by 5 bases and J by 3 bases, and 5 bases separated the two germline ends. CDR3 size: 12 residues. The CDR3 protein is CASSRSYNEQFF. CDR3 sequence (DNA): TGCGCCAGCAGTAGGAGCTACAATGAGCAGTTCTTC.

This clone has ten or more counts. This chain links TRBV11-2 with TRBJ1-4, with no clear D. CDR3 length: 13 amino acids. The germline V gene has CDR1 SGHAT and CDR2 FQNNGV. Trimming took off 5 bases at V and 6 bases at J, with 10 bases between the two ends. In nucleotides, the CDR3 is TGTGCCAGCAGCGGAGAGAACGATGAAAAACTGTTTTTT. This codes for CASSGENDEKLFF.

The chain recombines TRBV13 with TRBJ2-7, with 12 bases fitting TRBD2. The V gene's germline CDR1 is PRHDT and CDR2 FYEKMQ (reference sequence). The CDR3 extends over 19 amino acids. Losses at the gene ends were 4 bases for V and 0 bases for J; bases not matched to a gene: 13. The CDR3 DNA reads as TGTGCCAGCAGCTCCCAACAACGACTAGCGGGGGCCGACTCCTACGAGCAGTACTTC. It encodes CASSSQQRLAGADSYEQYF.

The sample holds one count of this clone. V gene TRBV4-3 combines with J gene TRBJ1-5, with D maybe TRBD1 (5 bases). Germline V gives CDR1 LGHNA, CDR2 YSLEER. The length of the CDR3 is 15 residues. The V end was cut by 0 bases, the J end by 2 bases, with 8 bases between. CDR3 sequence (DNA): TGCGCCAGCAGCCAAGATTCGGGGGGCAATCAGCCCCAGCATTTT. Residues: CASSQDSGGNQPQHF.

CDR3 sequence (DNA): TGTGCCAGCAGTGATCGCGACAGGGCTAACTATGGCTACACCTTC. Translated: CASSDRDRANYGYTF. The chain carries TRBV25-1 and TRBJ1-2, with 7 bases lining up with TRBD1. V dropped 3 bases and J dropped 0; count of bases not matched to a gene: 4. CDR3 length: 15 residues. Germline values: CDR1 MGHDK, CDR2 SYGVNS.

In its sample, this clone was seen many times. The genes are TRBV7-9 and TRBJ2-1; D uncertain. Germline V gene data show CDR1 as SEHNR and CDR2 as FQNEAQ (reference sequence). Trimming shortened V by 3 bases and J by 2 bases, and 11 bases separated the two germline ends. This CDR3 region has 15 residues. The DNA of the CDR3 is TGTGCCAGCAGCTTTGACTCCCCGGCCTACAATGAGCAGTTCTTC. Translating it yields CASSFDSPAYNEQFF.

V is TRBV5-6 and J is TRBJ1-5; TRBD1 aligns across 9 bases. From germline, CDR1 is SGHDT and CDR2 YYEEEE. This CDR3 contains 16 residues. V lost 2 bases, J lost 7 bases, and 10 bases stayed unmatched. DNA for the CDR3: TGTGCCAGCAGCTTCGGGACAGGGTTAAGTGGACAGCCCCAGCATTTT. The encoded protein is CASSFGTGLSGQPQHF.

The chain joins TRBV6-5 to TRBJ1-1, with a weak D call TRBD1 (5 bases). The V end was cut by 6 bases, the J end by 1 base, with 15 bases between. CDR1 and CDR2 from the germline V gene are MNHEY and SVGAGI. CDR3 length: 15 residues. The chain's CDR3 is CASRLAPTENTEAFF. The DNA for the CDR3 is TGTGCCAGCAGGCTAGCGCCGACAGAGAACACTGAAGCTTTCTTT.

The gene calls are TRBV6-5 and TRBJ2-5, with 8 bases matching TRBD1. Germline-derived CDR1 and CDR2 are MNHEY and SVGAGI. V trimming: 4 bases; J trimming: 1 base; junction bases outside the gene matches: 8. The CDR3 covers 16 residues. The CDR3 region is CASSSLSGTGQETQYF. The CDR3 region has the DNA TGTGCCAGCAGTTCACTTTCCGGGACAGGCCAAGAGACCCAGTACTTC.

V usage is TRBV19 and J usage is TRBJ2-3, with D maybe TRBD1 (5 bases). The germline CDR1 and CDR2 sequences are LNHDA and SQIVND (reference sequence). This CDR3 has 14 amino acids. V was clipped by 6 bases and J by 0 bases, with 10 bases between them. CDR3 amino acids: CASRQAGSTDTQYF. The CDR3 DNA reads as TGTGCCAGTAGGCAGGCAGGGAGCACAGATACGCAGTATTTT.

This clone was counted a single time. The genes are TRBV6-5 and TRBJ2-7; 11 bases match TRBD1. J gave up 6 bases and V 3 bases, and 7 bases lay outside the gene matches. This CDR3 has 15 amino acids. Per the germline V gene, CDR1 is MNHEY and CDR2 is SVGAGI. This CDR3 is CASSYSGTGGGEQYF. In DNA, the CDR3 is TGTGCCAGCAGTTATTCCGGGACAGGGGGTGGCGAGCAGTACTTC.

The rearrangement links TRBV30 to TRBJ2-3; perhaps TRBD2 as D (5 bases). V lost 5 bases, J lost 0 bases, and 15 bases lay in between. Germline loops: CDR1 GTSNPN, CDR2 SVGIG (reference sequence). The CDR3 is 15 residues long. CDR3 in amino acids: CAWSMTGISTDTQYF. The CDR3 nucleotides are TGTGCCTGGTCCATGACCGGGATAAGCACAGATACGCAGTATTTT. Complete variable domain (other parts from reference TRBV30 and TRBJ2-3): SQTIHQWPATLVQPVGSPLSLECTVEGTSNPNLYWYRQAAGRGLQLLFYSVGIGQISSEVPQNLSASRPQDRQFILSSKKLLLSDSGFYLCAWSMTGISTDTQYFGPGTRLTVL.

V and J are TRBV27 and TRBJ2-3, with TRBD1 matching 7 bases. The CDR3 totals 14 residues. With V trimmed by 8 bases and J by 6 bases, 11 bases remained unmatched. Germline assignment: CDR1 MNHEY and CDR2 SMNVEV (reference sequence). CDR3 sequence (DNA): TGTGCCAGCTACGCCCAGGGGGAAGGGGATACGCAGTATTTT. This translates into CASYAQGEGDTQYF.

The sample holds one count of this clone. The J gene is TRBJ1-4, the V gene TRBV25-1; 8 bases agree with TRBD1. Germline V gives CDR1 MGHDK, CDR2 SYGVNS. The CDR3 length is 17 residues. Trimming at V came to 4 bases and at J to 5 bases, leaving 12 bases not matched to a gene. The CDR3 loop reads CASSAELQGGRNEKLFF. The CDR3 bases are TGTGCCAGCAGTGCGGAGCTACAGGGGGGGAGGAATGAAAAACTGTTTTTT.

This chain links TRBV14 with TRBJ2-7, with D possibly TRBD1 on 5 matching bases. V lost 1 base to trimming and J lost 4 bases, with 17 bases between them. CDR1 is SGHDN, CDR2 FVKESK, per germline. CDR3 length: 16 residues. DNA for the CDR3: TGTGCCAGCAGCCAAGGTTGGACACAGAGAGGATACGAGCAGTACTTC. It translates to CASSQGWTQRGYEQYF.

This rearrangement joins TRBV27 to TRBJ1-1; 11 bases are shared with TRBD1. Losses at the gene ends were 4 bases for V and 10 bases for J; bases not matched to a gene: 8. There are 14 residues in the CDR3. The germline CDR1 and CDR2 sequences are MNHEY and SMNVEV (reference sequence). The CDR3 DNA follows: TGTGCCAGCAGTTGGACAGGGGGCGCCATGGGAGCTTTCTTT. This encodes CASSWTGGAMGAFF.

V and J are TRBV11-1 and TRBJ1-2; D unresolved. V lost 1 base, J lost 7 bases, and 10 bases lay in between. The CDR3 has 13 residues. The germline V gene has CDR1 SGHAT and CDR2 FQDESV (reference sequence). The chain's CDR3 is CASSLVTGFGYTF. The CDR3 bases are TGTGCCAGCAGCTTAGTAACCGGGTTTGGCTACACCTTC.

The chain couples TRBV13 to TRBJ2-7; D might be TRBD1 (6 bases). The CDR3 contains 13 residues. Deletions cut 0 bases from V and 5 bases from J, with 8 bases between. CDR1 and CDR2 from the germline V gene are PRHDT and FYEKMQ (reference sequence). The CDR3 spells CASSLGRGHEQYF. In nucleotides, the CDR3 is TGTGCCAGCAGCTTAGGCAGGGGCCACGAGCAGTACTTC.

This chain connects TRBV19 to TRBJ2-5; unclear D gene. Between the trimmed V and J ends, which lost 5 bases and 5 bases, there was a span of 12 bases. The CDR3 runs 13 residues. Germline CDR1 reads LNHDA; CDR2 reads SQIVND (reference sequence). DNA of the CDR3: TGTGCCAGTAGTCTTTTGAACGAGGAGACCCAGTACTTC. It encodes CASSLLNEETQYF.

The rearrangement links TRBV6-6 to TRBJ2-7; weak D call: TRBD2 (6 bases). The V gene's germline CDR1 is MNHNY and CDR2 SVGAGI (reference sequence). V lost 0 bases to trimming and J lost 3 bases, with 15 bases between them. The length of the CDR3 is 16 residues. This chain's CDR3 is CASSYSFLPGVYEQYF. CDR3 coding DNA: TGTGCCAGCAGTTACTCGTTCTTGCCGGGAGTCTACGAGCAGTACTTC.